This TCR beta chain was documented in a study of cytomegalovirus exposure and HLA in healthy donors. Study-level findings and limits: CMV serostatus alone was available as immune exposure information. The classifier, whose performance was assessed in both the original and validation cohorts, reportedly diagnosed cytomegalovirus status with high specificity and sensitivity. In vitro, three CMV-associated chains proved specific for CMV antigens. Among CMV-associated TCR beta chains, most appeared HLA-restricted in a later analysis.

Details on this clone: The antigen is unknown.

The V gene end was trimmed by 8 bases and the J gene end by 4 bases; junction bases not matched to a gene: 6. The CDR3 has 13 amino acids. The germline V gene encodes CDR1 SEHNR and CDR2 FQNEAQ (reference sequence). The PCR was carried out with 60 Vbeta primers and 13 Jbeta primers. Sequencing used immunoSEQ multiplex PCR; TCRdb keeps in-frame clones, though not all of them. The data contain more than 85,000 clones, 69% of them singletons. Sample: PBMCs. This clonotype was sampled from a female donor in good health and CMV-seronegative. The chain has TRBV7-9 and TRBJ2-5, with 8 bases matching TRBD2. This CDR3 reads CASLPAGGETQYF. Here the CDR3 DNA reads TGTGCCAGCCTCCCCGCGGGGGGAGAGACCCAGTACTTC.